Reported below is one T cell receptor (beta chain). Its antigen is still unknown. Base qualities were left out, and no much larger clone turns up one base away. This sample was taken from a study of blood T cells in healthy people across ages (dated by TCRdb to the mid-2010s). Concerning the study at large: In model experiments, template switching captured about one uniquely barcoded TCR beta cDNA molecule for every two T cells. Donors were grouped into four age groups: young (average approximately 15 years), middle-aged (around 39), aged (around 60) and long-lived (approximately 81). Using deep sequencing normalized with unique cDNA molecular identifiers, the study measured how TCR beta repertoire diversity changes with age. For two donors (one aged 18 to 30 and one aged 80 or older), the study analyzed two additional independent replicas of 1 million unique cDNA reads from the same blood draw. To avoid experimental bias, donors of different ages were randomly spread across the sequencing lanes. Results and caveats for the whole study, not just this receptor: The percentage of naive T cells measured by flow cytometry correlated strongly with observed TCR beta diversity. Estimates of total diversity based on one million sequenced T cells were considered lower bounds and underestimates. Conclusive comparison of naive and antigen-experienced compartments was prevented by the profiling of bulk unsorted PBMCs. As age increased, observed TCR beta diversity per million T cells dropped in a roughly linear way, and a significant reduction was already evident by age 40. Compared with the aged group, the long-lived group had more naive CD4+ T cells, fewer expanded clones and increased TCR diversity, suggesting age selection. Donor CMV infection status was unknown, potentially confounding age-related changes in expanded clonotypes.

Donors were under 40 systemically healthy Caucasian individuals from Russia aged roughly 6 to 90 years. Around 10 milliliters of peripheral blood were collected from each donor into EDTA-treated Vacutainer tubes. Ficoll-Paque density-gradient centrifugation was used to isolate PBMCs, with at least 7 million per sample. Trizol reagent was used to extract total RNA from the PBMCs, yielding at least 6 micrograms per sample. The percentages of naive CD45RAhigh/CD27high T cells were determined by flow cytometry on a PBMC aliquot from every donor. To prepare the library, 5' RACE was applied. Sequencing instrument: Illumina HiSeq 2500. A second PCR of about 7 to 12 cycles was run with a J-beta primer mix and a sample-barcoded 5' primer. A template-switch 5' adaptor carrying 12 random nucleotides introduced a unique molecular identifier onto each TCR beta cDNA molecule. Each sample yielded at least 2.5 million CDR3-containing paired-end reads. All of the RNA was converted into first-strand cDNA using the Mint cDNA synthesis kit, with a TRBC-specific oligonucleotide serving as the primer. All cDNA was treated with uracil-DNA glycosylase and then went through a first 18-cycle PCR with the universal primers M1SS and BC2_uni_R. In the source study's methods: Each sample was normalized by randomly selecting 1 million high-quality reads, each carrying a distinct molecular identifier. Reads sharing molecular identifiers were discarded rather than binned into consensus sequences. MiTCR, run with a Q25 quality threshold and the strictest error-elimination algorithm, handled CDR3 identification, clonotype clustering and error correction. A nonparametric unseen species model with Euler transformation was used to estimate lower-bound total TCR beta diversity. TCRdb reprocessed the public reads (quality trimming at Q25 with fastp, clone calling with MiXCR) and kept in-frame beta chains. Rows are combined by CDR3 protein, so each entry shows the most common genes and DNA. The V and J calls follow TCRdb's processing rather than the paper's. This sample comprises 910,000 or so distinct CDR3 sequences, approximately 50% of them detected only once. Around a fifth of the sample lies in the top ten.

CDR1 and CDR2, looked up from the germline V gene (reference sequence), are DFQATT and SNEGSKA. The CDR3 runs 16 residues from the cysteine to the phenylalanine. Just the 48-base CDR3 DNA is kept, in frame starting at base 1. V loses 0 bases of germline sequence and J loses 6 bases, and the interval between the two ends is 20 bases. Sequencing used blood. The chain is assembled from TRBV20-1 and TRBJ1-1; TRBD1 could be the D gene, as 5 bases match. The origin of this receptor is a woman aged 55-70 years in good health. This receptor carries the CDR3 CSARDGGRLKGAEAFF. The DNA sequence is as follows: TGCAGTGCTAGAGATGGGGGAAGGCTCAAGGGCGCTGAAGCTTTCTTT.